This entry describes one T cell receptor beta chain. Its antigen is not known. This specimen belongs to a study of T cell responses to AZD1222 COVID-19 vaccine. Using immunoSEQ multiplex PCR, the repertoire was profiled, and TCRdb retains in-frame clones only, with some absent. The sample gives about 70,000 clones, about 85% of which show up once; roughly 20% is in the top ten. Germline-derived CDR1 and CDR2 are SGHTA and FQGNSA. The V and J ends lost 11 bases and 6 bases, in that order; junction bases with no gene match: 11. CDR3 length: 13 amino acids. Whole-study results and caveats: Repertoire samples came only from after the peak T cell response. The donors showed a predominance of white British ancestry and of females, with possible underestimation of clonal diversity. Reportedly, nearly half the spike-specific TCRs target unmutated variant regions.

The receptor comes from an adult in good health. This sample comprised peripheral blood, obtained on day 0 of AZD1222 vaccination. The J gene is TRBJ2-7, the V gene TRBV7-2; 9 bases align to TRBD2. CDR3 bases: TGTGCCGGATCCGGGACTAGCTTGACCGAGCAGTACTTC. Translated, it gives CAGSGTSLTEQYF.